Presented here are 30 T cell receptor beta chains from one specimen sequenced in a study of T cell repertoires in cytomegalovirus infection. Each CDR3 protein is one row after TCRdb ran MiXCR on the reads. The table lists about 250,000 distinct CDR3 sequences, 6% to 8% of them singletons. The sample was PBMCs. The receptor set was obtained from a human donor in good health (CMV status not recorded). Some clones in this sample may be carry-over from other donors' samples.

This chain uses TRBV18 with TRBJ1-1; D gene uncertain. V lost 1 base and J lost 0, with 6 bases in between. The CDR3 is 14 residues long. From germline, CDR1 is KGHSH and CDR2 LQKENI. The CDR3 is CASSPLKVNTEAFF. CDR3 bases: TGTGCCAGCTCACCACTAAAGGTGAACACTGAAGCTTTCTTT. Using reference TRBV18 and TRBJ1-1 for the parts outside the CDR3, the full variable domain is NAGVMQNPRHLVRRRGQEARLRCSPMKGHSHVYWYRQLPEEGLKFMVYLQKENIIDESGMPKERFSAEFPKEGPSILRIQQVVRGDSAAYFCASSPLKVNTEAFFGQGTRLTVV.

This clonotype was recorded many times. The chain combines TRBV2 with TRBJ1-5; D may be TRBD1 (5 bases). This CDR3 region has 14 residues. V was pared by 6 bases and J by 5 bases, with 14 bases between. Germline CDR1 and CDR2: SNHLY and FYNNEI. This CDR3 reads CASRLDSGDQPQHF. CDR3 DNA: TGTGCCAGCAGGCTTGACAGCGGGGATCAGCCCCAGCATTTT.

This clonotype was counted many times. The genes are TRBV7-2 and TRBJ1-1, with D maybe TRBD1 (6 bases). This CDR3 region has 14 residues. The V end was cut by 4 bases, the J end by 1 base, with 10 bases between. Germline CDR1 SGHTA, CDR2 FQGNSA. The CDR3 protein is CASSYLTGNTEAFF. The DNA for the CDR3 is TGTGCCAGCAGCTACTTGACAGGGAACACTGAAGCTTTCTTT. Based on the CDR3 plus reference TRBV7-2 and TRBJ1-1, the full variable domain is GAGVSQSPSNKVTEKGKDVELRCDPISGHTALYWYRQSLGQGLEFLIYFQGNSAPDKSGLPSDRFSAERTGGSVSTLTIQRTQQEDSAVYLCASSYLTGNTEAFFGQGTRLTVV.

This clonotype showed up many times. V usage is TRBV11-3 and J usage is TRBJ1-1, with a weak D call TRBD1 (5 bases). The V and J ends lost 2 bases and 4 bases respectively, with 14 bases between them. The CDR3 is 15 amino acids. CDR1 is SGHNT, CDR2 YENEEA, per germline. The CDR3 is CASSLSGPGSTEAFF. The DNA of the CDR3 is TGTGCCAGCAGCTTATCAGGGCCTGGGAGCACTGAAGCTTTCTTT.

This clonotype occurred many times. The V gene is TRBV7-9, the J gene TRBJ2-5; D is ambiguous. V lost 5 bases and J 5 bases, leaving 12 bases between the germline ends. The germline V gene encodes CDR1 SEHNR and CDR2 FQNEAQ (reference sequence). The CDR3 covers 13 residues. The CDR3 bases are TGTGCCAGCAGCGGAGCCTGGGGTGAGACCCAGTACTTC. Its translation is CASSGAWGETQYF.

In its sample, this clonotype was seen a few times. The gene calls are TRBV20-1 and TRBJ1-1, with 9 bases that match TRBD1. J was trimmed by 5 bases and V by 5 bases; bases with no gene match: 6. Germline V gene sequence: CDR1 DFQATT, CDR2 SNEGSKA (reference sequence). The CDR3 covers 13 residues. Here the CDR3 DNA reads TGCAGTGCTCCTCGGGACAGGGTAACTGAAGCTTTCTTT. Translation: CSAPRDRVTEAFF.

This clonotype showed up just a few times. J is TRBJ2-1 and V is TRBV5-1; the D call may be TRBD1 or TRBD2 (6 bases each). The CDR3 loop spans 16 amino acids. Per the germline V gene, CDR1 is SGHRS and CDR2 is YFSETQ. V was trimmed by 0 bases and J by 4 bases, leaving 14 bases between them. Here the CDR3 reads CASSLVSGGEYNEQFF. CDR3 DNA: TGCGCCAGCAGCTTGGTTTCCGGGGGCGAGTACAATGAGCAGTTCTTC.

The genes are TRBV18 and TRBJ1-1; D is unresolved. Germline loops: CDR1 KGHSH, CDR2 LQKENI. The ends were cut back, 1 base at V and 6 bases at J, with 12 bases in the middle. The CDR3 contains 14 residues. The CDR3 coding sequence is TGTGCCAGCTCACCACGCATGGTTACATCTGAAGCTTTCTTT. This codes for CASSPRMVTSEAFF. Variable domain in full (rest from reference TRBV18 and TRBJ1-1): NAGVMQNPRHLVRRRGQEARLRCSPMKGHSHVYWYRQLPEEGLKFMVYLQKENIIDESGMPKERFSAEFPKEGPSILRIQQVVRGDSAAYFCASSPRMVTSEAFFGQGTRLTVV.

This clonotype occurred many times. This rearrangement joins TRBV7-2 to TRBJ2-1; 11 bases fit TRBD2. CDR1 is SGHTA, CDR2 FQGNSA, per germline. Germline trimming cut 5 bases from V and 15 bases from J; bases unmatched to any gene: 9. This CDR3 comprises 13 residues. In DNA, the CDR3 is TGTGCCAGCAGCGATCGAACTAGCGGGGGTCTGTTCTTC. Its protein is CASSDRTSGGLFF. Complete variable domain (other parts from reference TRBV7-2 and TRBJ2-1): GAGVSQSPSNKVTEKGKDVELRCDPISGHTALYWYRQSLGQGLEFLIYFQGNSAPDKSGLPSDRFSAERTGGSVSTLTIQRTQQEDSAVYLCASSDRTSGGLFFGPGTRLTVL.

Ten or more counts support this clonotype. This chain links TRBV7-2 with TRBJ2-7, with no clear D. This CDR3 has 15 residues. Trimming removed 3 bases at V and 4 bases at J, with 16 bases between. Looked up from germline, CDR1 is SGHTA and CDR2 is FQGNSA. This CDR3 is CASSFNWAPLYEQYF. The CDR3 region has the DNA TGTGCCAGCAGCTTCAACTGGGCCCCTTTATACGAGCAGTACTTC.

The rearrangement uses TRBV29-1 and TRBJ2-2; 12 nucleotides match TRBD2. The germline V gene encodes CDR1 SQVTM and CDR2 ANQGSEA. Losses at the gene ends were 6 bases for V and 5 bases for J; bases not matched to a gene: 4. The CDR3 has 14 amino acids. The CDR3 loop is CSVTGLAGTGELFF. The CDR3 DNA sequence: TGCAGCGTCACAGGACTAGCGGGGACCGGGGAGCTGTTTTTT.

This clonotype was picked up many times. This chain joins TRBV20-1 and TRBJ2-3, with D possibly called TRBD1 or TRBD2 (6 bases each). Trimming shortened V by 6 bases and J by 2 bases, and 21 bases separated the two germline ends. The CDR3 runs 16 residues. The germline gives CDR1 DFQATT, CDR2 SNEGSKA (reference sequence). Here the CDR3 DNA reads TGCAGTGCCGGAGACTCCGTAGGGGGGTTCACAGATACGCAGTATTTT. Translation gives CSAGDSVGGFTDTQYF.

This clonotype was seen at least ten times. The CDR3 DNA reads TGTGCCAGCACCTCCCTAGGACAGGGAACCCCTGGGGCCAACGTCCTGACTTTC. Protein sequence: CASTSLGQGTPGANVLTF. This chain uses TRBV6-5 with TRBJ2-6; 8 bases agree with TRBD1. J was trimmed by 2 bases and V by 7 bases; bases with no gene match: 13. The V gene's germline CDR1 is MNHEY and CDR2 SVGAGI. This CDR3 is 18 amino acids long.

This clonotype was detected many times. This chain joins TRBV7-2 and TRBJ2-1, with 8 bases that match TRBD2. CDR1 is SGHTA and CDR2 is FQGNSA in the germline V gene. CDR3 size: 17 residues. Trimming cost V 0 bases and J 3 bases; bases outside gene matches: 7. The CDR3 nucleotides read TGTGCCAGCAGCTTAGCTTCTTTTGCGGGGGGCTACAATGAGCAGTTCTTC. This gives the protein CASSLASFAGGYNEQFF.

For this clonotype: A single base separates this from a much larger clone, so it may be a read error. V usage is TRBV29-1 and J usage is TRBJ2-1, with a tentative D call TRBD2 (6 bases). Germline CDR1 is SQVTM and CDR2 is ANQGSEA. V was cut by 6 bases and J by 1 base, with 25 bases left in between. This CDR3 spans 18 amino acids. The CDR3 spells CSVNRRDKGLGSYNEQFF. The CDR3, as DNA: TGCAGCGTCAACCGGAGGGATAAAGGTTTGGGTTCCTACAATGAGCAGTTCTTC.

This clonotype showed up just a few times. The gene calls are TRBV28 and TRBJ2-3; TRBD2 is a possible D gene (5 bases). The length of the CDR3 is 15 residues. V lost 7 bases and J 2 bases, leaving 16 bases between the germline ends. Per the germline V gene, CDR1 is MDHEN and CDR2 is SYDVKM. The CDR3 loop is CASTLLGRNTDTQYF. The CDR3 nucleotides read TGTGCCAGCACTTTGTTGGGGAGAAACACAGATACGCAGTATTTT.

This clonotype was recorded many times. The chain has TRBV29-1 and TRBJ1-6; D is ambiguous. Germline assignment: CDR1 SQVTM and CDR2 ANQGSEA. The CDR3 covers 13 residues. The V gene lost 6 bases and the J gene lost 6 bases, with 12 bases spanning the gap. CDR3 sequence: CSVRDESNSPLHF. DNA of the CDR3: TGCAGCGTCCGCGACGAGTCTAATTCACCCCTCCACTTT.

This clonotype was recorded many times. CDR3 coding DNA: TGTGCCTCAAAGGGACAGGGGATCCCAGATACGCAGTATTTT. Translated: CASKGQGIPDTQYF. This chain uses TRBV10-3 with TRBJ2-3, with TRBD1 matching over 10 bases. Germline V gene lookup returns CDR1 ENHRY and CDR2 SYGVKD. The CDR3 is 14 residues long. J was trimmed by 4 bases and V by 11 bases; bases with no gene match: 9.

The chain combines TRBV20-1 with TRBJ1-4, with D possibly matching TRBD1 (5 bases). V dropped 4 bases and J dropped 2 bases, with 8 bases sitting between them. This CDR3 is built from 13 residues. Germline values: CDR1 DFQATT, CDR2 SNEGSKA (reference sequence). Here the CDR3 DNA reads TGCAGTGCTACAGGGCTTACTAATGAAAAACTGTTTTTT. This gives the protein CSATGLTNEKLFF.

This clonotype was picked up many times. The CDR3 sequence is CASSGVQKNEKLFF. The CDR3 DNA reads TGTGCCAGCAGCGGAGTTCAGAAGAATGAAAAACTGTTTTTT. The chain uses TRBV7-2 and TRBJ1-4; D gene unclear. Germline CDR1 SGHTA, CDR2 FQGNSA. Trimming removed 5 bases from V and 5 bases from J, with 12 bases in between. The CDR3 length is 14 residues.

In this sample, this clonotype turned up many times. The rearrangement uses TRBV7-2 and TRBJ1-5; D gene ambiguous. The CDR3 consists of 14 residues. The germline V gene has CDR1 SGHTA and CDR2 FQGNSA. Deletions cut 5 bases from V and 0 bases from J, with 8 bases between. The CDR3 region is CASSAISSNQPQHF. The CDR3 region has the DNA TGTGCCAGCAGCGCCATTTCTAGCAATCAGCCCCAGCATTTT.

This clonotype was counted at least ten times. The CDR3 loop reads CASRQGSVDYGYTF. The CDR3, as DNA: TGTGCCAGCAGGCAGGGTTCCGTTGACTATGGCTACACCTTC. This chain joins TRBV6-1 and TRBJ1-2, with a weak D call TRBD1 (5 bases). Germline CDR1 MNHNS, CDR2 SASEGT. There are 14 residues in the CDR3. Trimming took 6 bases from V and 3 from J, leaving 14 bases between them.

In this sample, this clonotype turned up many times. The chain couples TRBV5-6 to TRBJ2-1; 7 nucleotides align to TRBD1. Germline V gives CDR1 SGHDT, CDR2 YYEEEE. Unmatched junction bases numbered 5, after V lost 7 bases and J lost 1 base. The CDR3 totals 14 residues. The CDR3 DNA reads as TGTGCCAGCCTACAGGGGATTTCCTACAATGAGCAGTTCTTC. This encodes CASLQGISYNEQFF.

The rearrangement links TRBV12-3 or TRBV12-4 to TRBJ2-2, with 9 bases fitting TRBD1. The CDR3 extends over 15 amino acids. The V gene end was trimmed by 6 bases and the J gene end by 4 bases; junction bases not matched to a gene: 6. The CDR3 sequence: CASRPGQGFTGELFF. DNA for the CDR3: TGTGCCAGCAGGCCGGGACAGGGTTTCACCGGGGAGCTGTTTTTT.

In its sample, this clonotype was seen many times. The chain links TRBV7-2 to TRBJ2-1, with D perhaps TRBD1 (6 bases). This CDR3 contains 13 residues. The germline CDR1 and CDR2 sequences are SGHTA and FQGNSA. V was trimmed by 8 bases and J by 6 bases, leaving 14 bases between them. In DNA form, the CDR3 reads TGTGCCAGCGCCCAGGGGCGCGTCAATGAGCAGTTCTTC. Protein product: CASAQGRVNEQFF.

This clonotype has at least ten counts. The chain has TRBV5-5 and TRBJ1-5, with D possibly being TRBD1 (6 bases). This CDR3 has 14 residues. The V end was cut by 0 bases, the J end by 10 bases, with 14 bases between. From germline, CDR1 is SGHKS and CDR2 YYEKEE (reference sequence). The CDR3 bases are TGTGCCAGCAGCTTGGGGCAGGGGTTGCGACCCCAGCATTTT. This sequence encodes CASSLGQGLRPQHF.

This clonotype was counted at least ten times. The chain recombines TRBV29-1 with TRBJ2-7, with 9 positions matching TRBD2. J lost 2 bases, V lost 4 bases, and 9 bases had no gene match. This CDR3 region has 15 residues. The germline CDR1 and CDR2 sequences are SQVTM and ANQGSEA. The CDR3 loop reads CSVAVRLAATYEQYF. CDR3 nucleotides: TGCAGCGTTGCGGTCCGACTAGCGGCCACCTACGAGCAGTACTTC.

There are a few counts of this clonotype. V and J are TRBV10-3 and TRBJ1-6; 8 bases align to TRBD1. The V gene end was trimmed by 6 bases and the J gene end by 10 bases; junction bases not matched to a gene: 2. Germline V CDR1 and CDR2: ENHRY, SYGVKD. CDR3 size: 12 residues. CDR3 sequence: CAIRTGDSPLHF. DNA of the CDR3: TGTGCCATCAGGACAGGGGACTCACCCCTCCACTTT.

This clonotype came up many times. This CDR3 is CASKPWLGEAFF. The CDR3 nucleotides read TGTGCCAGCAAGCCCTGGTTGGGAGAAGCTTTCTTT. The chain carries TRBV5-6 and TRBJ1-1; D gene ambiguous. V was trimmed by 6 bases and J by 8 bases, leaving 14 bases between them. Germline CDR1 reads SGHDT; CDR2 reads YYEEEE. CDR3 length: 12 amino acids.

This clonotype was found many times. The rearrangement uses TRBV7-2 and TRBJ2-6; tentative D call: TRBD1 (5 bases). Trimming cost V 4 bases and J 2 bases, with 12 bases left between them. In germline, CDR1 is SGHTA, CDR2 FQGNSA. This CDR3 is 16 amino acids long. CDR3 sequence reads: CASSSGILTGANVLTF. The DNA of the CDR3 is TGTGCCAGCAGCTCAGGGATTCTTACTGGGGCCAACGTCCTGACTTTC.